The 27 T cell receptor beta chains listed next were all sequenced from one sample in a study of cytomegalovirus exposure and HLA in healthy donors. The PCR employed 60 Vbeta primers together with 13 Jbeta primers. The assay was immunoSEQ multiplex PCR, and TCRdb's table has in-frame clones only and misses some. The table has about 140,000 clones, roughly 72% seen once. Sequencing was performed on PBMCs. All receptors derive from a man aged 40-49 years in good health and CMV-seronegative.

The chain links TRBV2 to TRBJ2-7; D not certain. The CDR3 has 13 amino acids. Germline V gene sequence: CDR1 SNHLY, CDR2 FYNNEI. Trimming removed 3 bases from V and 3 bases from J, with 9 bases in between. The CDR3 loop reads CASSEQQLYEQYF. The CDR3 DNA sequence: TGTGCCAGCAGTGAGCAACAGCTCTACGAGCAGTACTTC.

The CDR3 DNA is TGTGCCAGCGAGGTTGGGGGGGACATTCAGTACTTC. Translating gives CASEVGGDIQYF. The chain combines TRBV7-9 with TRBJ2-4; 7 bases fit TRBD2. J gave up 8 bases and V 8 bases, and 6 bases lay outside the gene matches. This CDR3 is built from 12 residues. CDR1 and CDR2 from the germline V gene are SEHNR and FQNEAQ (reference sequence).

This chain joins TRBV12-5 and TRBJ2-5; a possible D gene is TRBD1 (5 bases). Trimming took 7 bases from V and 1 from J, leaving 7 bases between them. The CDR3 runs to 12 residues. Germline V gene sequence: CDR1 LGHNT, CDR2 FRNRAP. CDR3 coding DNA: TGTGCTAGTGTGGGGCCCCAAGAGACCCAGTACTTC. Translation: CASVGPQETQYF. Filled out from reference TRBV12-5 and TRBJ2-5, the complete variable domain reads DARVTQTPRHKVTEMGQEVTMRCQPILGHNTVFWYRQTMMQGLELLAYFRNRAPLDDSGMPKDRFSAEMPDATLATLKIQPSEPRDSAVYFCASVGPQETQYFGPGTRLLVL.

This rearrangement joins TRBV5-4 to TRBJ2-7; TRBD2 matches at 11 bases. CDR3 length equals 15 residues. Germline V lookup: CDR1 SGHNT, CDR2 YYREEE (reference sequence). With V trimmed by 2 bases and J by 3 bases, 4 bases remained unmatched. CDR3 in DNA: TGTGCCAGCAGCTTACCGGGACTAGCGGACTACGAGCAGTACTTC. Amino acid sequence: CASSLPGLADYEQYF.

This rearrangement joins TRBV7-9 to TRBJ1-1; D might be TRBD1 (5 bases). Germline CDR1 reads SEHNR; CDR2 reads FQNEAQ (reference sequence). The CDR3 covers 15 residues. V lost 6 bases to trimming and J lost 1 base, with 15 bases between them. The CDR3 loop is CASSPTRGENTEAFF. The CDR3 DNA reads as TGTGCCAGCAGTCCCACCCGGGGGGAGAACACTGAAGCTTTCTTT.

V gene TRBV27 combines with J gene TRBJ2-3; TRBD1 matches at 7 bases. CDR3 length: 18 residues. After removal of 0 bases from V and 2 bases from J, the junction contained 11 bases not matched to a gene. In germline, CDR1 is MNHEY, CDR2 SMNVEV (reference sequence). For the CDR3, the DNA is TGTGCCAGCAGTTTATCGTTTCTTCGGACAGGCTTCACAGATACGCAGTATTTT. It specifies CASSLSFLRTGFTDTQYF.

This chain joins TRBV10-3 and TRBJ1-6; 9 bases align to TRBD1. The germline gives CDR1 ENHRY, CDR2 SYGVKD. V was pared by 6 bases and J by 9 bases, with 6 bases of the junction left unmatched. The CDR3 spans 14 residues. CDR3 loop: CAIRPGQGGSPLHF. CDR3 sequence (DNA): TGTGCCATCAGACCGGGACAGGGAGGTTCACCCCTCCACTTT.

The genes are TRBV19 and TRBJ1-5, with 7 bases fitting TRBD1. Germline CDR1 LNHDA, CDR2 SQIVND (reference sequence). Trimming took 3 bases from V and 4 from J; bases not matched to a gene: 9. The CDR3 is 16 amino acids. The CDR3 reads CASSMHDRALNQPQHF. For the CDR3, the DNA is TGTGCCAGTAGTATGCATGACAGGGCTCTTAATCAGCCCCAGCATTTT.

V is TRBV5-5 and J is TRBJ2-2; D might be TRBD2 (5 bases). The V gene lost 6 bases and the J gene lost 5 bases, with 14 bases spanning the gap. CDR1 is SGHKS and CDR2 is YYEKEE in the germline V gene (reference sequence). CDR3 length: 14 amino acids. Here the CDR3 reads CASTLAFRTGELFF. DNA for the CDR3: TGTGCCAGCACCTTAGCGTTTCGGACCGGGGAGCTGTTTTTT.

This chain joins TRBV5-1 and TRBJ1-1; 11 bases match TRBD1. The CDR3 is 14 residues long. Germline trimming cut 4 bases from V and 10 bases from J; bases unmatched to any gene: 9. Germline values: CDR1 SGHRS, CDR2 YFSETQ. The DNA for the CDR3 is TGCGCCAGCAGCCCGGGACAGGGGGAGATCGGAGCTTTCTTT. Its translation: CASSPGQGEIGAFF.

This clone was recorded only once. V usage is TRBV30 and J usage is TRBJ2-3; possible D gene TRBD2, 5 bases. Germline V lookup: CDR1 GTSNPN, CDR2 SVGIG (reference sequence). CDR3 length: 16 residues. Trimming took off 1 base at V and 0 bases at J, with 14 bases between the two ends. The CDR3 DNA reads TGTGCCTGGAGTGGTCCCCGGACGGGAAGCACAGATACGCAGTATTTT. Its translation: CAWSGPRTGSTDTQYF.

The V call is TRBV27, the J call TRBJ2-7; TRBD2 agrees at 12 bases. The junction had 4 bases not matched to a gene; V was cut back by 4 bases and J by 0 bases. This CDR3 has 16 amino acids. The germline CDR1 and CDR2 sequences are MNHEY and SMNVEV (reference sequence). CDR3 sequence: CASSSRTSGNSYEQYF. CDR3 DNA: TGTGCCAGCAGTTCCCGGACTAGCGGGAACTCCTACGAGCAGTACTTC.

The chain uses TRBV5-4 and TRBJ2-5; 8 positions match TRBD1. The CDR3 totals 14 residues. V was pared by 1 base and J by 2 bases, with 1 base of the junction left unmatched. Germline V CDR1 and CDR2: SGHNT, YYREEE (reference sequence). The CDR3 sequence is CASSLRQGQETQYF. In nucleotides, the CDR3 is TGTGCCAGCAGCTTGAGACAGGGGCAAGAGACCCAGTACTTC.

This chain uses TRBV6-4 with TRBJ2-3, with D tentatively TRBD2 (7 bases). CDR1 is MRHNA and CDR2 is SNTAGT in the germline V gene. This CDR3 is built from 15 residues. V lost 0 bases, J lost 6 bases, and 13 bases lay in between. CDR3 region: CASSDSKGGGDTQYF. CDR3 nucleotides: TGTGCCAGCAGTGACTCGAAGGGCGGGGGCGATACGCAGTATTTT.

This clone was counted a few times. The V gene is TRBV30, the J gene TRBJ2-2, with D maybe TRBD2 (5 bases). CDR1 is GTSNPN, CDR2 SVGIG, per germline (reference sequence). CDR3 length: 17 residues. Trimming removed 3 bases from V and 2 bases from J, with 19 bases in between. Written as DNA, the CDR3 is TGTGCCTGGAGAAAGTCTGGACTCAAGGGTAACACCGGGGAGCTGTTTTTT. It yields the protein CAWRKSGLKGNTGELFF.

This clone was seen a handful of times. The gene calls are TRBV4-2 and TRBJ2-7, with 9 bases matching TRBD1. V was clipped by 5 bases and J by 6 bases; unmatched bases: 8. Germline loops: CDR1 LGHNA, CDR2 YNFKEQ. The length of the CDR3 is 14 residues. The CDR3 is CASSWTGVGGEQYF. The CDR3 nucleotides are TGTGCCAGCAGCTGGACAGGGGTCGGTGGCGAGCAGTACTTC.

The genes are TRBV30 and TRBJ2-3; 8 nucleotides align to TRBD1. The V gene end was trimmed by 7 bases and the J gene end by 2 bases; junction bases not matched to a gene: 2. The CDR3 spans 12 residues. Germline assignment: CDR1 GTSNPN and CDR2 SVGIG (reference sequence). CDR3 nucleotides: TGTGCCTCGGGACAGGCCACAGATACGCAGTATTTT. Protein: CASGQATDTQYF.

CDR3 residues: CSVEQRDPYNEQFF. The CDR3 DNA is TGCAGCGTTGAACAGCGGGACCCCTACAATGAGCAGTTCTTC. The gene calls are TRBV29-1 and TRBJ2-1; 7 bases line up with TRBD2. The CDR3 is 14 residues long. Losses at the gene ends were 2 bases for V and 2 bases for J; bases not matched to a gene: 3. Per the germline V gene, CDR1 is SQVTM and CDR2 is ANQGSEA.

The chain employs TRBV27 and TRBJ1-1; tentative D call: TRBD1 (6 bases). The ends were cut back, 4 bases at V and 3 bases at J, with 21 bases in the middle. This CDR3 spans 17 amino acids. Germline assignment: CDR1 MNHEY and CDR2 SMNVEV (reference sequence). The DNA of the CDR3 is TGTGCCAGCAGTTCCTCATTGGGGGGGACAACCGACACTGAAGCTTTCTTT. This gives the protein CASSSSLGGTTDTEAFF.

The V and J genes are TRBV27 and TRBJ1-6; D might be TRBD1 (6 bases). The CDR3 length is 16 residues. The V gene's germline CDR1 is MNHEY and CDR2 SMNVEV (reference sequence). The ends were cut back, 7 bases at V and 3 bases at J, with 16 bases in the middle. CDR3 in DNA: TGTGCCAGCACTTCCGGGGGGCCCTACTATAATTCACCCCTCCACTTT. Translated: CASTSGGPYYNSPLHF.

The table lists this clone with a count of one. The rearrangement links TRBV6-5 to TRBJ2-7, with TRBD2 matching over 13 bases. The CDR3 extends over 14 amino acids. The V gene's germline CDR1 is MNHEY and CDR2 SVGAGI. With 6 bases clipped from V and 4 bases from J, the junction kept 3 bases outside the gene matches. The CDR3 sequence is CASSGTSGVYEQYF. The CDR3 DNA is TGTGCCAGCAGCGGGACTAGCGGGGTTTACGAGCAGTACTTC.

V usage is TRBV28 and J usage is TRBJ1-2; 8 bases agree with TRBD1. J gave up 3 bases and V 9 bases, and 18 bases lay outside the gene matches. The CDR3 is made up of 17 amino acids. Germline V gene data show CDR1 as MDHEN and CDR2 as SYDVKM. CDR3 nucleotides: TGTGCCAGTCAGGATACCCCGGACAGGGTGGCAGACTATGGCTACACCTTC. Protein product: CASQDTPDRVADYGYTF.

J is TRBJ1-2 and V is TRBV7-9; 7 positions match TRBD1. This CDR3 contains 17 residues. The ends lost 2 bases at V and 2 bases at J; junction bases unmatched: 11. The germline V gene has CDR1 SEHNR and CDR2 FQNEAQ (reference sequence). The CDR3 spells CASSLFPGQAVNYGYTF. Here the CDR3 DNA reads TGTGCCAGCAGCTTATTCCCCGGACAGGCGGTAAACTATGGCTACACCTTC.

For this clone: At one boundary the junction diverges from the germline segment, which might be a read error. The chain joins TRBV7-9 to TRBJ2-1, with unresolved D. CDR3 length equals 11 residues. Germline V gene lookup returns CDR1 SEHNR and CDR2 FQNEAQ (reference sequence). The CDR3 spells CSSSSGNEQFF. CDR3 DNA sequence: TGTTCCAGCAGCTCAGGCAATGAGCAGTTCTTC. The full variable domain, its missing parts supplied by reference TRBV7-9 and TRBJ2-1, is DTGVSQNPRHKITKRGQNVTFRCDPISEHNRLYWYRQTLGQGPEFLTYFQNEAQLEKSRLLSDRFSAERPKGSFSTLEIQRTEQGDSAMYLCSSSSGNEQFFGPGTRLTVL.

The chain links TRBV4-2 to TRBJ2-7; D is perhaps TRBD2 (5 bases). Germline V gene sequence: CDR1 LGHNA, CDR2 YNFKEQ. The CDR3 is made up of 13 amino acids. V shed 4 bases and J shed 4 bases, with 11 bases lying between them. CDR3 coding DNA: TGTGCCAGCAGCCTAGAACGAGGGTACGAGCAGTACTTC. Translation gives CASSLERGYEQYF.

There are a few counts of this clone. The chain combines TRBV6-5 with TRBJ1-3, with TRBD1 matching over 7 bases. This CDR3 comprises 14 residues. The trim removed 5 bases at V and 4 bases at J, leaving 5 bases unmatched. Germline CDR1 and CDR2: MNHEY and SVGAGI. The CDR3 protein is CASSRGGSGNTIYF. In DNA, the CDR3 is TGTGCCAGCAGTAGAGGGGGCTCGGGAAACACCATATATTTT.

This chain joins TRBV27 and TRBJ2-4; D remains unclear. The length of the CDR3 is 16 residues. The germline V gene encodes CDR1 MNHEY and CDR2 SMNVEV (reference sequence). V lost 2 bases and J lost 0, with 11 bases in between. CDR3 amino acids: CASSLIYRSAKNIQYF. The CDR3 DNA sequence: TGTGCCAGCAGTTTAATTTACAGATCAGCCAAAAACATTCAGTACTTC.